Presented here are 24 T cell receptor beta chains from one specimen sequenced in a study of blood T cell repertoires in COVID-19. Generated by immunoSEQ multiplex PCR, the TCRdb table keeps only in-frame clones and is missing some. The sample yields about 110,000 clones, 76% seen once. Material: peripheral blood. The receptors here all came from an elderly man with COVID-19, enrolled during active disease.

In nucleotides, the CDR3 is TGTGCCAGCAGGCTATACTGGACAGGAGTCCACGAGCAGTACTTC. This sequence encodes CASRLYWTGVHEQYF. The V call is TRBV28, the J call TRBJ2-7; 7 positions match TRBD1. The CDR3 runs 15 residues. V dropped 6 bases and J dropped 5; count of bases not matched to a gene: 13. Germline CDR1 reads MDHEN; CDR2 reads SYDVKM.

CDR3 in DNA: TGCGCCAGCAGCCCCCAGGCCGTAGGCAAAAACATTCAGTACTTC. Protein: CASSPQAVGKNIQYF. V and J are TRBV5-1 and TRBJ2-4; D remains ambiguous. Germline loops: CDR1 SGHRS, CDR2 YFSETQ. V lost 4 bases, J lost 3 bases, and 14 bases lay in between. This CDR3 has 15 amino acids.

The V and J genes are TRBV2 and TRBJ2-4, with a weak D call TRBD2 (6 bases). Trimming left V 6 bases short and J 8 bases short, with 17 bases between. The germline CDR1 and CDR2 sequences are SNHLY and FYNNEI. The CDR3 contains 14 residues. CDR3 region: CASSGETSGDIQYF. Written as DNA, the CDR3 is TGTGCCAGCAGCGGGGAAACTTCGGGGGACATTCAGTACTTC.

The V and J genes are TRBV7-6 and TRBJ2-7, with 11 positions matching TRBD1. Per germline, CDR1 SGHVS and CDR2 FNYEAQ. The ends lost 5 bases at V and 2 bases at J; junction bases unmatched: 5. The CDR3 consists of 15 residues. The CDR3 here is CASSPGTGGAYEQYF. DNA of the CDR3: TGTGCCAGCAGCCCCGGGACAGGGGGAGCCTACGAGCAGTACTTC.

This chain connects TRBV11-2 to TRBJ2-1; TRBD2 is a possible D gene (5 bases). CDR3 length equals 14 residues. V lost 9 bases to trimming and J lost 0 bases, with 12 bases between them. Germline-derived CDR1 and CDR2 are SGHAT and FQNNGV. The CDR3 DNA is TGTGCCAGTGTTGCGGGCCGCTCCTACAATGAGCAGTTCTTC. It codes for CASVAGRSYNEQFF. Full variable domain (remainder filled in from reference TRBV11-2 and TRBJ2-1): EAGVAQSPRYKIIEKRQSVAFWCNPISGHATLYWYQQILGQGPKLLIQFQNNGVVDDSQLPKDRFSAERLKGVDSTLKIQPAKLEDSAVYLCASVAGRSYNEQFFGPGTRLTVL.

The V gene is TRBV3-1 (or the pseudogene TRBV3-2), the J gene TRBJ2-2; D gene uncertain. The CDR3 loop spans 14 amino acids. The germline V gene encodes CDR1 LGHDT and CDR2 YNNKEL (reference sequence). V dropped 1 base and J dropped 2 bases, with 5 bases sitting between them. This chain's CDR3 is CASSQATNTGELFF. Written as DNA, the CDR3 is TGTGCCAGCAGCCAAGCGACTAACACCGGGGAGCTGTTTTTT.

There are a few counts of this clone. V and J are TRBV5-4 and TRBJ2-7, with D unclear. CDR1 is SGHNT, CDR2 YYREEE, per germline (reference sequence). V shed 0 bases and J shed 5 bases, with 12 bases lying between them. The CDR3 spans 14 residues. The CDR3 sequence is CASSLESWADEQYF. CDR3 nucleotides: TGTGCCAGCAGCTTGGAAAGTTGGGCAGACGAGCAGTACTTC. Supplemented by reference TRBV5-4 and TRBJ2-7, the full variable domain reads ETGVTQSPTHLIKTRGQQVTLRCSSQSGHNTVSWYQQALGQGPQFIFQYYREEENGRGNFPPRFSGLQFPNYSSELNVNALELDDSALYLCASSLESWADEQYFGPGTRLTVT.

This rearrangement joins TRBV6-5 to TRBJ2-1; TRBD1 is a possible D gene (5 bases). This CDR3 spans 11 amino acids. Trimming stripped 7 bases from V and 12 bases from J, with 13 bases between. Germline V gene sequence: CDR1 MNHEY, CDR2 SVGAGI. CDR3 in amino acids: CASIQGKMQFF. As DNA, the CDR3 is TGTGCCAGCATCCAGGGCAAAATGCAGTTCTTC.

V and J are TRBV27 and TRBJ2-7, with D maybe TRBD2 (6 bases). Trimming removed 3 bases at V and 6 bases at J, with 12 bases between. The length of the CDR3 is 13 residues. CDR1 is MNHEY, CDR2 SMNVEV, per germline (reference sequence). CDR3 coding DNA: TGTGCCAGCAGTTTGTCTAGCGTAGGCGAGCAGTACTTC. This translates into CASSLSSVGEQYF.

This clone was observed once. This sequence joins TRBV2 and TRBJ2-7; 7 positions match TRBD2. This CDR3 spans 16 amino acids. The V and J ends lost 0 bases and 4 bases, in that order; junction bases with no gene match: 9. Germline values: CDR1 SNHLY, CDR2 FYNNEI. Here the CDR3 DNA reads TGTGCCAGCAGTGAAGCGTTCGGGCGGGAGAAGTACGAGCAGTACTTC. The encoded protein is CASSEAFGREKYEQYF.

The rearrangement links TRBV23-1 to TRBJ1-5; D possibly corresponds to TRBD1 (5 bases). TRBV23-1 is designated an ORF whose function remains uncertain. The V end lost 0 bases, the J end lost 0 bases, and 12 bases lay between the germline ends. The CDR3 spans 17 residues. DNA of the CDR3: TGCGCCAGCAGTCAATCTCGGCAGGGAAGTAGCAATCAGCCCCAGCATTTT. This encodes CASSQSRQGSSNQPQHF.

This chain joins TRBV11-3 and TRBJ1-1; unclear D gene. V gave up 1 base and J gave up 1 base, with 4 bases separating them. The CDR3 loop spans 13 amino acids. The germline gives CDR1 SGHNT, CDR2 YENEEA. The CDR3 loop reads CASSLGGNTEAFF. The CDR3, as DNA: TGTGCCAGCAGCTTAGGAGGGAACACTGAAGCTTTCTTT.

This clone was picked up a small number of times. This chain connects TRBV6-6 to TRBJ1-5, with unresolved D. CDR1 and CDR2 from the germline V gene are MNHNY and SVGAGI (reference sequence). V lost 2 bases and J 5 bases, leaving 10 bases between the germline ends. CDR3 length: 14 residues. The CDR3 DNA is TGTGCCAGCAGTTACGTATCTGGAGATCAGCCCCAGCATTTT. Amino acids: CASSYVSGDQPQHF.

V usage is TRBV11-3 and J usage is TRBJ2-1, with a tentative D call TRBD2 (5 bases). The CDR3 is 15 amino acids. Between the trimmed V and J ends, which lost 6 bases and 5 bases, there was a span of 17 bases. Germline V gene lookup returns CDR1 SGHNT and CDR2 YENEEA. CDR3 in amino acids: CASSLGSTEDNEQFF. CDR3 DNA: TGTGCCAGCAGTTTGGGGAGTACAGAGGACAATGAGCAGTTCTTC. Based on the CDR3 plus reference TRBV11-3 and TRBJ2-1, the full variable domain is EAGVVQSPRYKIIEKKQPVAFWCNPISGHNTLYWYLQNLGQGPELLIRYENEEAVDDSQLPKDRFSAERLKGVDSTLKIQPAELGDSAVYLCASSLGSTEDNEQFFGPGTRLTVL.

This chain links TRBV5-5 with TRBJ2-3, with D unclear. The length of the CDR3 is 14 residues. The germline V gene encodes CDR1 SGHKS and CDR2 YYEKEE (reference sequence). Trimming cost V 0 bases and J 0 bases, with 5 bases left between them. The CDR3 DNA follows: TGTGCCAGCAGCTTGGACACCAGCACAGATACGCAGTATTTT. As protein: CASSLDTSTDTQYF.

The V and J genes are TRBV27 and TRBJ2-1; 7 bases are shared with TRBD2. The CDR3 length is 16 residues. V was clipped by 3 bases and J by 9 bases; unmatched bases: 14. Germline CDR1 reads MNHEY; CDR2 reads SMNVEV (reference sequence). The CDR3 sequence is CASSFWMSGGGSEQFF. CDR3 coding DNA: TGTGCCAGCAGTTTTTGGATGTCGGGAGGCGGGAGTGAGCAGTTCTTC.

There are a few counts of this clone. The rearrangement links TRBV12-1 to TRBJ1-5. TRBV12-1 is noted as a pseudogene. This CDR3 has 8 amino acids. The CDR3 coding sequence is TGTGCCAGCCGGGAGAGCGGTTTT. Its translation is CASRESGF.

A few counts support this clone. J is TRBJ2-7 and V is TRBV5-6, with D perhaps TRBD1 (6 bases). Germline V gene data show CDR1 as SGHDT and CDR2 as YYEEEE. Trimming removed 0 bases from V and 7 bases from J, with 11 bases in between. The CDR3 has 13 amino acids. CDR3: CASSLDRVHEQYF. The CDR3 DNA is TGTGCCAGCAGCTTGGACAGGGTGCATGAGCAGTACTTC.

The chain joins TRBV28 to TRBJ1-1; 8 bases fit TRBD1. V lost 6 bases, J lost 4 bases, and 10 bases stayed unmatched. This CDR3 is built from 15 residues. Germline V gene data show CDR1 as MDHEN and CDR2 as SYDVKM. CDR3 region: CASRLRDRRITEAFF. The CDR3 bases are TGTGCCAGCAGGCTCCGGGACAGGAGGATCACTGAAGCTTTCTTT. The variable domain in full, completed from reference TRBV28 and TRBJ1-1, reads DVKVTQSSRYLVKRTGEKVFLECVQDMDHENMFWYRQDPGLGLRLIYFSYDVKMKEKGDIPEGYSVSREKKERFSLILESASTNQTSMYLCASRLRDRRITEAFFGQGTRLTVV.

This rearrangement joins TRBV10-3 to TRBJ2-7; 7 nucleotides align to TRBD2. Losses at the gene ends were 0 bases for V and 2 bases for J; bases not matched to a gene: 4. The CDR3 length is 15 residues. Germline loops: CDR1 ENHRY, CDR2 SYGVKD. CDR3: CAISESTSAPYEQYF. The CDR3 DNA reads as TGTGCCATCAGTGAGTCTACTAGCGCCCCCTACGAGCAGTACTTC.

J is TRBJ2-1 and V is TRBV7-9; 7 bases are shared with TRBD1. Germline CDR1 is SEHNR and CDR2 is FQNEAQ (reference sequence). The ends lost 4 bases at V and 6 bases at J; junction bases unmatched: 9. The length of the CDR3 is 15 residues. DNA of the CDR3: TGTGCCAGCAGCTCCCTAGACAGGGCTGGCAATGAGCAGTTCTTC. It specifies CASSSLDRAGNEQFF.

The chain links TRBV20-1 to TRBJ2-1; possible D gene TRBD2, 6 bases. The CDR3 has 11 residues. V lost 6 bases and J lost 12, with 15 bases in between. The germline gives CDR1 DFQATT, CDR2 SNEGSKA (reference sequence). The chain's CDR3 is CSAPKVGGQFF. The CDR3 bases are TGCAGTGCCCCCAAAGTGGGGGGGCAGTTCTTC.

The chain uses TRBV28 and TRBJ1-2, with D uncertain. V lost 6 bases and J 5 bases, leaving 13 bases between the germline ends. The CDR3 sequence is 13 residues long. The germline gives CDR1 MDHEN, CDR2 SYDVKM. The CDR3 reads CASSPASLYGYTF. CDR3 sequence (DNA): TGTGCCAGCAGCCCCGCGTCCCTTTATGGCTACACCTTC.

This clone has more than one count but fewer than ten. The V and J genes are TRBV27 and TRBJ2-7, with 7 bases matching TRBD1. This CDR3 region has 17 residues. Trimming took 2 bases from V and 4 from J; bases not matched to a gene: 14. Germline V lookup: CDR1 MNHEY, CDR2 SMNVEV (reference sequence). CDR3 DNA: TGTGCCAGCAGTTTAATCCCCCTAGGGGGCGCAGGGTACGAGCAGTACTTC. Amino acid sequence: CASSLIPLGGAGYEQYF.